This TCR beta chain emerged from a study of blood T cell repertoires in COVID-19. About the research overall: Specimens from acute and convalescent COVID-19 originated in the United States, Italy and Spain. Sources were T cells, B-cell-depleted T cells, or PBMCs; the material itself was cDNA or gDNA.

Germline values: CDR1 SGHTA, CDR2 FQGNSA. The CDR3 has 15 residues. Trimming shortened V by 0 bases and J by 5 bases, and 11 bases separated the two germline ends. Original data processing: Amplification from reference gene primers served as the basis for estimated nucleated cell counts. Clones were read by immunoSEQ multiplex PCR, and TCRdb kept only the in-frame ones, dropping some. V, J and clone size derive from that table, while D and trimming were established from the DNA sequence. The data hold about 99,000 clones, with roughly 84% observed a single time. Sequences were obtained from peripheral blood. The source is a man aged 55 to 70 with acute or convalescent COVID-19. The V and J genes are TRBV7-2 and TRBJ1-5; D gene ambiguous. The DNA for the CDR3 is TGTGCCAGCAGCTTAGCGTGGGGAGGAGATCAGCCCCAGCATTTT. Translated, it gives CASSLAWGGDQPQHF.